This T cell receptor (beta chain) originates from a study of shared clonotypes between healthy human individuals. About the research overall: The cohort comprised a couple of women and a few men. Their ages spanned 18 to 49 years.

The table lists this clone with a count of one. As yet, its antigen is unknown. V lost 4 bases to trimming and J lost 2 bases, with 16 bases between them. Germline values: CDR1 MNHNS, CDR2 SASEGT. There are 16 residues in the CDR3. Overall study results and limits: Rarefaction curves obtained for sorted subsets showed sequencing incomplete despite large depth.

Repertoires were generated with immunoSEQ multiplex PCR, while TCRdb's copy carries only in-frame clones and drops some. This sample yields some 1.5 million clones, of which approximately 97% are seen a single time; roughly 1.2% belongs to the top ten. This clonotype was obtained from a man between 25 and 39 years old in good health. The rearrangement joins TRBV6-1 to TRBJ2-3, with a possible D match to TRBD1 (6 bases). The sample taken for sequencing was naive CD4+ T cells sorted from blood. Noted subset: CD45RA+ positively selected. CDR3 residues: CASSGRTAGYTDTQYF. For the CDR3, the DNA is TGTGCCAGCAGTGGGCGGACAGCCGGATACACAGATACGCAGTATTTT.